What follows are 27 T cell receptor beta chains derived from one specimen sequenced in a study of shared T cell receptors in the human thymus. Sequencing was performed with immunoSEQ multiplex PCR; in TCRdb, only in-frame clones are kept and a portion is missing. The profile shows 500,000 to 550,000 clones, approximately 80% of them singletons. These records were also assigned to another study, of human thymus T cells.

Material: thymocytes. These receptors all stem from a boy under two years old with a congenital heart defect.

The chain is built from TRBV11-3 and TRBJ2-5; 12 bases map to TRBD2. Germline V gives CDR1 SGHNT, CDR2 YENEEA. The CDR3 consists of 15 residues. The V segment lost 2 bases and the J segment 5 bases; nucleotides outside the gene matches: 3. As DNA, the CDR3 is TGTGCCAGCAGCTTACTAGCGGGAGGGCTGGAGACCCAGTACTTC. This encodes CASSLLAGGLETQYF.

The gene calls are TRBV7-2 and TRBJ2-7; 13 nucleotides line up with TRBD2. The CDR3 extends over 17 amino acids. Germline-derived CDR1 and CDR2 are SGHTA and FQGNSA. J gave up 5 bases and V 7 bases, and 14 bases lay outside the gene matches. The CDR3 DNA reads TGTGCCAGCACCTTGGGACAAGGGACTAGCGGGAACCACGAGCAGTACTTC. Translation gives CASTLGQGTSGNHEQYF.

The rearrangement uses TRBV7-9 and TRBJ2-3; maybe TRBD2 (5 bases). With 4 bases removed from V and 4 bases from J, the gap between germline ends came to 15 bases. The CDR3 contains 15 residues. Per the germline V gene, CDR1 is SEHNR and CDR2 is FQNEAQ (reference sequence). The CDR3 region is CASSSAEAPPDTQYF. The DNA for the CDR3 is TGTGCCAGCAGCTCAGCGGAGGCCCCCCCAGATACGCAGTATTTT.

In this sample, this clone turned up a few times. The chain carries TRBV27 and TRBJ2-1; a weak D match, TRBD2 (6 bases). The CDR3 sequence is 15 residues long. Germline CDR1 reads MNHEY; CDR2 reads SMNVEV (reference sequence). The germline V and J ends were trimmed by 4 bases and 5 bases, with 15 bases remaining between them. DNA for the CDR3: TGTGCCAGCAGTTCCACGGGAGTACCCCACAATGAGCAGTTCTTC. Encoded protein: CASSSTGVPHNEQFF.

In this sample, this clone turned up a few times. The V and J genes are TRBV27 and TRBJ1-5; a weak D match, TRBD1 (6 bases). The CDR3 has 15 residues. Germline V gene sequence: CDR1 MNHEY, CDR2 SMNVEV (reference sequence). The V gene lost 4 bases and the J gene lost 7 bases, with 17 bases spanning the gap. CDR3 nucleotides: TGTGCCAGCAGTTCCAACCGGGACATAAACCAGCCCCAGCATTTT. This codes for CASSSNRDINQPQHF.

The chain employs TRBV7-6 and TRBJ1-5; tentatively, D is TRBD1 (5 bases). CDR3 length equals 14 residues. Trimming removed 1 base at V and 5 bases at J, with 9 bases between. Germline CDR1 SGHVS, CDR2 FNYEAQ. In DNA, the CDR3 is TGTGCCAGCAGCTTAGAAGGGGTGCATCAGCCCCAGCATTTT. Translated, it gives CASSLEGVHQPQHF.

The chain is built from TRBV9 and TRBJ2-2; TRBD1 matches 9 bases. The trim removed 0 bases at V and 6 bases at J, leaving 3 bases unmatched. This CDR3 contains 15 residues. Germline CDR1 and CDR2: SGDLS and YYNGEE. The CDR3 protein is CASSVDGQGPGELFF. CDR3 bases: TGTGCCAGCAGCGTAGATGGACAGGGGCCCGGGGAGCTGTTTTTT.

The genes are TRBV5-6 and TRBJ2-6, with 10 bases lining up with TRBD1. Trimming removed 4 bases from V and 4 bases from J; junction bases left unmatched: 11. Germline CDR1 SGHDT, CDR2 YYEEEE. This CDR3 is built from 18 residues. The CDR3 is CASSRVGTGVLGANVLTF. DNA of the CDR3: TGTGCCAGCAGCCGGGTCGGGACAGGGGTTCTGGGGGCCAACGTCCTGACTTTC. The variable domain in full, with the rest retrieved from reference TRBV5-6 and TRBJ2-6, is DAGVTQSPTHLIKTRGQQVTLRCSPKSGHDTVSWYQQALGQGPQFIFQYYEEEERQRGNFPDRFSGHQFPNYSSELNVNALLLGDSALYLCASSRVGTGVLGANVLTFGAGSRLTVL.

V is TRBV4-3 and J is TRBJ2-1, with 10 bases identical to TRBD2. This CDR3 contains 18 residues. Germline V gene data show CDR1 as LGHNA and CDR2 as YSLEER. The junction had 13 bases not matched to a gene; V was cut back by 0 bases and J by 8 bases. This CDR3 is CASSQEGHPGLALDEQFF. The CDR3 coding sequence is TGCGCCAGCAGCCAAGAAGGACACCCGGGACTAGCGTTAGATGAGCAGTTCTTC.

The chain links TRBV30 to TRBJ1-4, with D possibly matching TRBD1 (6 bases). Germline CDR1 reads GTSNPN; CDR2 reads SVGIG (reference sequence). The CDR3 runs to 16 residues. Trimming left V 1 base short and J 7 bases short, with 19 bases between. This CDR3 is CAWSGPHGGAREKLFF. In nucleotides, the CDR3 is TGTGCCTGGAGTGGACCACACGGGGGGGCGCGTGAAAAACTGTTTTTT. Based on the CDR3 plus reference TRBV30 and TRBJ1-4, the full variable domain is SQTIHQWPATLVQPVGSPLSLECTVEGTSNPNLYWYRQAAGRGLQLLFYSVGIGQISSEVPQNLSASRPQDRQFILSSKKLLLSDSGFYLCAWSGPHGGAREKLFFGSGTQLSVL.

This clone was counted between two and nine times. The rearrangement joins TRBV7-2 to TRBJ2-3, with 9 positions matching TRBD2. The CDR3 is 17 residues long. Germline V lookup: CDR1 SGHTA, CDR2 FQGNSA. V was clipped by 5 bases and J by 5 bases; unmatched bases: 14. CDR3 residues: CASSAPLAGPAGDTQYF. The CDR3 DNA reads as TGTGCCAGCAGCGCCCCTCTAGCGGGGCCCGCGGGAGATACGCAGTATTTT.

DNA for the CDR3: TGTGCCAGCAGCGACGGGCCCCGGGGGTCTCATGAAGCTTTCTTT. Translated: CASSDGPRGSHEAFF. The V and J genes are TRBV7-2 and TRBJ1-1; possibly TRBD1 for D (5 bases). Deletions cut 5 bases from V and 7 bases from J, with 20 bases between. This CDR3 contains 15 residues. Germline lookup yields CDR1 SGHTA and CDR2 FQGNSA.

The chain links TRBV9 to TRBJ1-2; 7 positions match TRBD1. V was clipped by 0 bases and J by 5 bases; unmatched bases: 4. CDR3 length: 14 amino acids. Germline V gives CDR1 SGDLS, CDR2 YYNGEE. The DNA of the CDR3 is TGTGCCAGCAGCGTAGGGGACAGACATTATGGCTACACCTTC. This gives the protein CASSVGDRHYGYTF.

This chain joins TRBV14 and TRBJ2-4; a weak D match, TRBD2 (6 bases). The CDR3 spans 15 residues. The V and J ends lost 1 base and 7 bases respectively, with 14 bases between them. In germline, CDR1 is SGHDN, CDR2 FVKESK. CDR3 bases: TGTGCCAGCAGCCAAGGTTCGACTAGTCTGAACATTCAGTACTTC. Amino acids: CASSQGSTSLNIQYF.

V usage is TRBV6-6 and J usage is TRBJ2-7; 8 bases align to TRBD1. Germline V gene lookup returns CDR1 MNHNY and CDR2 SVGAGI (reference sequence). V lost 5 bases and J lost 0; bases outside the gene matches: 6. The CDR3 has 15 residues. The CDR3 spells CASSGDRGFSYEQYF. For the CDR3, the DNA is TGTGCCAGCAGTGGAGACAGGGGTTTCTCCTACGAGCAGTACTTC.

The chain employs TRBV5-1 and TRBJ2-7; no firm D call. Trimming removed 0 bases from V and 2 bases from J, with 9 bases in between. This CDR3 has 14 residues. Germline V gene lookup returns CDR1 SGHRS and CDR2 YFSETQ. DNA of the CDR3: TGCGCCAGCAGCTTGGAGCCTAGGACCTACGAGCAGTACTTC. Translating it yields CASSLEPRTYEQYF.

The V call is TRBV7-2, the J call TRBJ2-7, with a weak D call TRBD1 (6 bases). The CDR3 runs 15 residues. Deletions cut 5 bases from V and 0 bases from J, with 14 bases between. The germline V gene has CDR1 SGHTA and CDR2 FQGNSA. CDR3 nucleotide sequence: TGTGCCAGCAGCCTCGGACAGATATGCTCCTACGAGCAGTACTTC. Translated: CASSLGQICSYEQYF.

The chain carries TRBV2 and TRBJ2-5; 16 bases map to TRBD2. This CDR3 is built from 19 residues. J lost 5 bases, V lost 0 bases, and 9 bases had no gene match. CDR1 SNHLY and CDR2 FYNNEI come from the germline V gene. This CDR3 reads CASSEALGLAGGRGETQYF. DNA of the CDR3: TGTGCCAGCAGTGAAGCGCTGGGACTAGCGGGAGGGCGGGGGGAGACCCAGTACTTC.

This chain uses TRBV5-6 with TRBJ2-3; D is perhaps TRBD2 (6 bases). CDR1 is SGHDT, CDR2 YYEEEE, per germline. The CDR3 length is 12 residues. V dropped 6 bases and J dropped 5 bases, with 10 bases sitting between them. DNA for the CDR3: TGTGCCAGCATCGGAGGGTTAGATACGCAGTATTTT. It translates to CASIGGLDTQYF.

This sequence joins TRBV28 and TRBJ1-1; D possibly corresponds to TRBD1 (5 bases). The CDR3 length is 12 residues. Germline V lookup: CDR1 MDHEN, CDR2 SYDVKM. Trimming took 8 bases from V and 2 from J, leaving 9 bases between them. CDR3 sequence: CASYDSNTEAFF. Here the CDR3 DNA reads TGTGCCAGCTACGACAGTAACACTGAAGCTTTCTTT.

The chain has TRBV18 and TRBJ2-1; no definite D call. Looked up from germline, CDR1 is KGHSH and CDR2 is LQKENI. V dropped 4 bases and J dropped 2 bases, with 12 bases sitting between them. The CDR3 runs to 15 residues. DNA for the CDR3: TGTGCCAGCTCACGAACTCGCGGCCCCTACAATGAGCAGTTCTTC. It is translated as CASSRTRGPYNEQFF.

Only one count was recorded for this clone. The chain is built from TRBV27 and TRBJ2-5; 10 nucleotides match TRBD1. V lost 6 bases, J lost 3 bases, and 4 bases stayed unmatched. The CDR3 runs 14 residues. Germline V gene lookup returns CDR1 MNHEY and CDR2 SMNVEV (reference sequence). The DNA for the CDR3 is TGTGCCAGCAGGTCGGGGACAGGGGAAGAGACCCAGTACTTC. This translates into CASRSGTGEETQYF.

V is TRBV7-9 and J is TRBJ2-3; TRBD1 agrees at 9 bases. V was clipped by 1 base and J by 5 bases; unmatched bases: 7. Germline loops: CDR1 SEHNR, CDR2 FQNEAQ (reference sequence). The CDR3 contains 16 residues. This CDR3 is CASSLGDGQGLDTQYF. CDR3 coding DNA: TGTGCCAGCAGCTTAGGTGACGGACAGGGGTTAGATACGCAGTATTTT.

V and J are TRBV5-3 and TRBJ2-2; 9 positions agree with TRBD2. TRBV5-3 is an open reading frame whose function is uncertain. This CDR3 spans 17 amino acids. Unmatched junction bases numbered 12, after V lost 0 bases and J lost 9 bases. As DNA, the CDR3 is TGTGCCAGAAGCTTGGACGGCTCGGGACTAGCAGGTCGGGAGCTGTTTTTT. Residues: CARSLDGSGLAGRELFF.

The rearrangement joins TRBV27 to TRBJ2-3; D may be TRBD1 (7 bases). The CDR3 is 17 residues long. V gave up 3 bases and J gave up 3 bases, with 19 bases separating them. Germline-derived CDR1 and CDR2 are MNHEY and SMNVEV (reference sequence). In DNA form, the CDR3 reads TGTGCCAGCAGTTTTAGGAGGAGGGGGCGAAGTACAGATACGCAGTATTTT. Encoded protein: CASSFRRRGRSTDTQYF.

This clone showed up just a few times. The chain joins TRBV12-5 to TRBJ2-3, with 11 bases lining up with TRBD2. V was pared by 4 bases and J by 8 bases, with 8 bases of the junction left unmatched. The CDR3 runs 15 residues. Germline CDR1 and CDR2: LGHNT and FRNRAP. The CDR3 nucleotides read TGTGCTAGTGGTTCCGGGACTAGCGGCTCCGGTACGCAGTATTTT. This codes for CASGSGTSGSGTQYF. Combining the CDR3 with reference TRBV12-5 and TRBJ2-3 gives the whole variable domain DARVTQTPRHKVTEMGQEVTMRCQPILGHNTVFWYRQTMMQGLELLAYFRNRAPLDDSGMPKDRFSAEMPDATLATLKIQPSEPRDSAVYFCASGSGTSGSGTQYFGPGTRLTVL.

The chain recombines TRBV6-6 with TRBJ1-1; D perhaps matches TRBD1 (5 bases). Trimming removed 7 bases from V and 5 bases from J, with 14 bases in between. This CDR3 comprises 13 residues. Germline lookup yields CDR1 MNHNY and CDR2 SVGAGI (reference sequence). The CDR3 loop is CASTGEPKTEAFF. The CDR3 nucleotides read TGTGCCAGCACGGGGGAGCCGAAAACTGAAGCTTTCTTT.